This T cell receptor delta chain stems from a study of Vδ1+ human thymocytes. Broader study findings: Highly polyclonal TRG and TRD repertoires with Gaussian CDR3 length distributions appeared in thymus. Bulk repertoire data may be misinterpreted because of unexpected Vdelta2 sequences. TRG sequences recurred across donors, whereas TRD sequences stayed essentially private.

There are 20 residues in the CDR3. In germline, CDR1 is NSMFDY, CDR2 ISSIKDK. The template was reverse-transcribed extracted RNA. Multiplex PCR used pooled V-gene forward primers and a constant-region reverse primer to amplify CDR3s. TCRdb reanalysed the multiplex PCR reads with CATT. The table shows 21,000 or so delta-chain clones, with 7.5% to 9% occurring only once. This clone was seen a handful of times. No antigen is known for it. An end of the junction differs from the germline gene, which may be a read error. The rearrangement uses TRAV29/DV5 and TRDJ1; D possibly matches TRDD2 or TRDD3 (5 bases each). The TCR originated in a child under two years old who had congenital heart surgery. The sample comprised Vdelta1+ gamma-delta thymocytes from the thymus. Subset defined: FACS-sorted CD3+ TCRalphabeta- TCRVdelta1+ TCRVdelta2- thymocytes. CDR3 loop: CSVLPRSRPPIRQYTDKLIF. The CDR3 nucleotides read TGCAGTGTACTTCCCCGGTCAAGACCTCCTATACGCCAGTACACCGATAAACTCATCTTT.